This T cell receptor beta chain is drawn from a study of post-analysis software for immune sequencing data. Study details: In terms of disease course, relapsing-remitting, secondary progressive and progressive-relapsing multiple sclerosis were included.

Comment on this clonotype: The antigen remains unidentified.

Each TCR beta cDNA library carried unique molecular identifiers. It was from approximately 0.91 to 9.4 million T cells that around 500,000 cDNA molecules came. TCRdb recomputed calls from the PCR reads with MiXCR, one row per CDR3 protein. The top ten hold 4.5% to 5.5% of the sample, which has approximately 250,000 distinct CDR3 sequences, just over 35% seen once. General study findings and limits: Compared against controls, patients with multiple sclerosis displayed significantly lower normalized Chao1 diversity. By F measure, samples from a shared preparation batch strongly co-clustered.

Sequenced: blood. The TCR originated in a girl aged 10 to 17 with multiple sclerosis.

The CDR3 nucleotides are TGTGCCAGCAGTTACTCGGCAGGGCGGGTCGCTCAAGAGACCCAGTACTTC. The encoded protein is CASSYSAGRVAQETQYF. The chain recombines TRBV6-6 with TRBJ2-5, with D perhaps matching TRBD1 or TRBD2 (5 bases each). Germline V CDR1 and CDR2: MNHNY, SVGAGI (reference sequence). The CDR3 extends over 17 amino acids. The V end lost 0 bases, the J end lost 2 bases, and 16 bases lay between the germline ends.